This TCR beta chain is drawn from a study of post-analysis software for immune sequencing data. The study's findings and limits: Multiple sclerosis patients showed significantly lower normalized Chao1 diversity than controls did. In patients, five TRBV segments were more frequent than in controls, with TRBV5-6, TRBV5-1 and TRBV20-1 among them.

Trimming took 4 bases from V and 4 from J, leaving 13 bases between them. The CDR3 extends over 14 amino acids. Germline V gives CDR1 SGHDT, CDR2 YYEEEE. TCR beta cDNA libraries included unique molecular identifiers. Yield was roughly 0.5 million cDNA molecules from 1 to 10 million T cells. MiXCR was run by TCRdb on the PCR reads, yielding one entry per CDR3 protein. The sample gives approximately 730,000 distinct CDR3 sequences, 30% of which show up once; around 0.56% is in the top ten. This clonotype has more than one count but fewer than ten. Its specificity is not known. This TCR was recovered from a girl aged 10-17 years with multiple sclerosis. The sample was blood. The chain joins TRBV5-6 to TRBJ2-3; unclear D gene. CDR3 amino acids: CASSSAGWADTQYF. CDR3 bases: TGTGCCAGCAGCAGTGCCGGGTGGGCAGATACGCAGTATTTT.